Sequencing of this T cell receptor (beta chain) was carried out in a study of blood T cell repertoires in COVID-19. Using immunoSEQ multiplex PCR, the repertoire was profiled, and TCRdb retains in-frame clones only, with some absent. The sample lists about 140,000 clones; around nine tenths were seen once. The length of the CDR3 is 15 residues. Trimming removed 0 bases from V and 2 bases from J; junction bases left unmatched: 2. CDR1 is MNHEY, CDR2 SVGAGI, per germline. This chain joins TRBV6-5 and TRBJ2-7; 9 positions agree with TRBD2. The sequence was collected from a middle-aged man with active or convalescent COVID-19. The sequenced sample was peripheral blood. The CDR3 DNA reads as TGTGCCAGCAGTTACTCCGCGGGAGGGCCCTACGAGCAGTACTTC. Encoded protein: CASSYSAGGPYEQYF.